A single T cell receptor (beta chain) is shown here with its context. This entry is derived from a study of blood T cell repertoires in COVID-19. In the study overall: Samples taken during acute and convalescent COVID-19 were collected in the United States, Italy and Spain. From T cells, B-cell-depleted T cells, or PBMCs came the material, which was cDNA or gDNA.

The junction had 5 bases not matched to a gene; V was cut back by 1 base and J by 0 bases. Germline V gene sequence: CDR1 SGHTA, CDR2 FQGNSA. The CDR3 has 16 amino acids. As handled by the study authors: Researchers report that nucleated cell counts were estimated from reference gene primer amplification. Libraries were prepared by immunoSEQ multiplex PCR; TCRdb keeps only in-frame clonotypes and omits some of them. The D gene and trimming were derived from the DNA, and the V and J assignments and clone size from that table. The data contain fewer than 150,000 clones, more than 75% of them seen just once; the ten biggest clones take up 3% to 3.5%.

This chain joins TRBV7-2 and TRBJ1-2; the match to TRBD1 covers 7 bases. The TCR sequence derives from a man in his forties or fifties with acute or convalescent COVID-19. Sequencing input: peripheral blood. In nucleotides, the CDR3 is TGTGCCAGCAGCTTAGGGGACAGACTGACTAACTATGGCTACACCTTC. Translation: CASSLGDRLTNYGYTF.